This T cell receptor beta chain was profiled in a study of blood T cell repertoires in COVID-19. The V end was cut by 0 bases, the J end by 4 bases, with 13 bases between. This CDR3 is 15 amino acids long. Per germline, CDR1 SGDLS and CDR2 YYNGEE. The protocol was immunoSEQ multiplex PCR, while the TCRdb copy is restricted to in-frame clones and leaves out a portion. In the table there are fewer than 300,000 clones, roughly nine tenths of which are singletons. The material sequenced was peripheral blood. The TCR comes from a woman in her thirties with COVID-19, enrolled during active disease. J is TRBJ1-2 and V is TRBV9; D gene ambiguous. CDR3 amino acids: CASSVADPGPYGYTF. The CDR3 DNA reads TGTGCCAGCAGCGTAGCTGACCCAGGCCCCTATGGCTACACCTTC.